This T cell receptor (beta chain) came from a study of T cell repertoires in cytomegalovirus infection. About the study: Indications of both CMV infection and matching HLA type were provided by public TCR beta signatures. The study, taken as a whole, reports: Summed frequency of public TCR beta families distinguished CMV carriers with the relevant HLA. HLA-C-restricted TCR beta clonotypes specific for CMV led the ex vivo response.

TCRdb re-derived calls from the reads in MiXCR, one entry per CDR3 protein. The table lists roughly 200,000 distinct CDR3 sequences, 8% to 10% of them singletons. The CDR3 contains 15 residues. Germline CDR1 and CDR2: SGHTA and FQGNSA. Germline trimming cut 4 bases from V and 5 bases from J; bases unmatched to any gene: 8. This clonotype was seen repeatedly, ten times or more. Its antigen is as yet unknown. The sequenced material came from PBMCs. The sequence was collected from a human donor in good health (CMV status not recorded). Some clones in this sample may be carry-over from other donors' samples. This chain links TRBV7-2 with TRBJ2-5; 9 bases line up with TRBD2. The CDR3 DNA reads as TGTGCCAGCAGCTGGCGGGGGGGCGGCGTGGAGACCCAGTACTTC. This sequence encodes CASSWRGGGVETQYF. The whole variable domain, remainder taken from reference TRBV7-2 and TRBJ2-5, is GAGVSQSPSNKVTEKGKDVELRCDPISGHTALYWYRQSLGQGLEFLIYFQGNSAPDKSGLPSDRFSAERTGGSVSTLTIQRTQQEDSAVYLCASSWRGGGVETQYFGPGTRLLVL.